This T cell receptor beta chain is drawn from a study of CXCR3-negative and CXCR3-positive naive CD8 T cells. Study-wide results and caveats: In naive cells, CXCR3-negative and CXCR3-positive subsets had similar TRBV-TRBJ usage; memory cells differed.

The method, 5' RACE with UMI labels, was used to prepare the TRB cDNA libraries. TCRdb reprocessed the 5' RACE reads; each CDR3 protein has one entry and no DNA is given. Recorded here are around 57,000 distinct CDR3 sequences; the top ten clones represent around a quarter. A remark on this clonotype: Its antigen is unknown.

The V gene's germline CDR1 is PRHDT and CDR2 FYEKMQ (reference sequence). The CDR3 is made up of 13 amino acids. The sample comprised memory CD8+ T cells from blood. The source of this sequence is a human donor in good health. Some clones in this sample may be carry-over from other donors' samples. The chain is built from TRBV13 and TRBJ2-7; TCRdb selects TRBD1, and the lack of DNA leaves this call unchecked. The chain's CDR3 is CASSLDNSYEQYF.